The present entry profiles one T cell receptor beta chain with its context. The antigen it recognizes is unknown. No base quality values were provided; no much bigger clone lies one nucleotide off. In total, fewer than 750 healthy bone marrow donors made up the cohort. At the time of sampling, every cohort member was nominally healthy, though immune exposures that went unrecorded were likely present. The donor tested CMV seropositive, placing the donor among the 289 seropositive members of the cohort. Every donor gave a peripheral blood sample, and the peripheral blood mononuclear cells from that sample were used for TCR beta sequencing. Genomic DNA extraction from the blood cell samples was performed with the Qiagen DNeasy Blood Extraction Kit. This specimen comes from a study of cytomegalovirus exposure and HLA in healthy donors (dated by TCRdb to 2016 to 2017). In terms of the full investigation: In an earlier analysis of about 560 of the donors, about 270 Gb of sequence data and 100 million or so unique TCR beta sequences from about 180 million T cells were reported. An early release covering approximately 600 HLA-typed donors comprised about 310 gigabases of sequencing data and some 79 million unique TCR sequences. Of the 398 genotyped donors, about 80% fell in the genetic ancestry cluster associated with self-reported Caucasian donors. The aim of the study was to test whether cataloging public T cell receptors could identify signatures of past pathogen exposure. Using immunosequencing, the study profiled T cell repertoires from about 650 subjects and related those repertoires to cytomegalovirus serostatus. In addition to the first cohort of approximately 650 subjects, a separate validation cohort of about 120 different subjects was used. To predict cytomegalovirus infection status, the study combined high-throughput TCR immunosequencing, statistical association of individual TCRs with disease status, and machine learning. To study patterns of TCR occurrence, a later analysis re-analyzed previously published TCR beta repertoires from around 700 donors and added high-resolution HLA genotyping. The later analysis used no new phenotypic data to find candidate immune exposures, relying instead on TCR beta sequences and their occurrence across donors. An earlier analysis of 500 to 650 of the donors applied high-throughput TCR beta sequencing to assess whether each TCR beta V gene segment acted as functional or pseudogenic. Donor age, sex, ethnicity and CMV serostatus were compiled alongside the repertoire data. A later genetic analysis used genome-wide SNP genotypes for about 60% of the roughly 700 donors, treating that subset as a discovery cohort. Every repertoire in the discovery cohort had been generated on one and the same sequencing platform. HLA typing covered class I and class II loci at four-digit resolution. Typing coverage varied by locus: 629-630 donors for A, B, C, DRB1 and DQB1; roughly 510 for DQA1; 606 for DPA1; 450 to 480 for DPB1. Because of strong linkage in the cohort, five DR-DQ haplotypes were treated as single units for association and clustering. On average, roughly 240,000 unique TCR beta nucleotide sequences were sequenced per donor among 300 to 500 genotyped donors of the cohort, with roughly 18% of those sequences being non-productive.

Libraries were prepared through the immunoSEQ multiplex PCR assay. The multiplex PCR relied on a mix of 60 forward primers for TCR Vbeta segments and 13 reverse primers for TCR Jbeta segments. A multiplex PCR assay on genomic DNA amplified the CDR3 region of rearranged TCR beta genes. On the Illumina HiSeq System, the amplified TCR beta libraries were sequenced as 87-base-pair reads. The paper's processing steps were these. Across the roughly 600 repertoires, a later analysis counted 60 million to 90 million unique TCR beta chains, some 11 million of which were shared by at least two donors. To remove PCR and sequencing errors, raw reads were error-corrected and collapsed into unique sequences using a nearest-neighbor algorithm that merged closely related sequences. To assign V, D and J gene segments, CDR3 sequences were aligned to IMGT reference sequences. For a sequence to be retained, at least a six-nucleotide match to both a V gene segment and a J gene segment was required. A rearrangement counted as productive if the CDR3 had no stop codons and remained in frame with V and J, and every other rearrangement counted as non-productive. CDR3 was defined by IMGT convention, running from the second conserved V-encoded cysteine to the conserved J-encoded phenylalanine. Sequences without an unambiguous match to a single V gene segment were excluded from the earlier analysis of approximately 600 of the donors. An earlier analysis of around 600 of the donors classified V segments as functional when productive rearrangements were above 56.7% and as segregating when the standard deviation between donors was above 5%. A statistical classification framework was built for diagnosing cytomegalovirus status from the catalog of TCR beta chain sequences. In a later analysis, V and J genes were assigned by comparing TCR nucleotide sequences against IMGT/GENE-DB human TR gene sequences. Using the TCRdist pipeline, a later analysis assigned CDR3 sequences along with most-parsimonious VDJ recombination scenarios. In a later analysis, every TCR beta chain was defined by the combination of its CDR3 amino acid sequence and its V-gene family, and reads without a unique V-gene family were dropped. As a way to deal with suspected cross-contamination and a sequencing artifact, a later analysis dropped nearly 600 nucleotide sequences that were highly shared and had low generation probability. In a later analysis, a clonal expansion index for each public chain was calculated from normalized within-repertoire ranks of inferred template counts. Generation probabilities in a later analysis came from a VDJ recombination model fitted to out-of-frame rearrangements, and those results were checked against IGoR. Hypergeometric tests were used in a later analysis to score TCR-TCR, TCR-HLA and TCR-CMV co-occurrence, with a repertoire-size bias correction applied to the TCR pairs. A later analysis estimated false discovery rates by permuting HLA or CMV assignments 20 times. A later analysis grouped co-occurring TCRs with DBSCAN, adding TCRdist sequence similarity when clustering within HLA-allele-positive subsets. Co-occurrence clustering excluded repertoires with fewer than 30,000 or more than 120,000 public chains, plus five with anomalous nucleotide sharing. TCRdb carries this immuneACCESS record with in-frame sequences only. Its versions omit some clonotypes, under half of them owing to an unresolved V gene in the studies checked, with the rest unexplained. V, J and clone size are taken as reported in that table, and D and trimming were inferred from the DNA itself. This sample has some 90,000 clones in its table, and around three quarters of those were observed once. The ten most abundant clones make up under 7% of the sample.

General study outcomes and caveats: Cytomegalovirus status was reported to be diagnosed by the classifier with high specificity and sensitivity in both the original and validation cohorts. According to a later analysis, TCR association rates differed among HLA loci, with DRB1 alleles showing the most associated TCRs and HLA-C alleles showing the fewest. A cluster of highly shared sequence variants was judged likely to represent a technical artifact of the sequencing pipeline. In vitro tests confirmed that three of the cytomegalovirus-associated TCR beta chains recognize cytomegalovirus antigens. According to the authors, the approach could potentially be generalized to other disease states and immunological phenotypes. The presence/absence analyses assumed that sequencing depth was roughly uniform across donors, and that assumption may not be true. An earlier analysis of 450 to 750 of the donors showed that most TCR beta V segments appeared in productive rearrangements either about 87% or about 30% of the time, which broadly matched IMGT annotations. According to a later analysis, parvovirus B19, influenza, CMV and Epstein-Barr virus appeared linked to several top co-occurrence clusters. V-gene and J-gene trimming of TCR beta chains was associated with a missense DCLRE1C variant in a later genetic analysis, and the association was replicated in an independent cohort. A later analysis found that most CMV-associated TCR beta chains appeared HLA-restricted, with HLA associations seemingly driven largely by CMV exposure. At a false discovery rate of 0.05, a later analysis linked under 20,000 TCR beta sequences to specific HLA alleles. HLA typing was unavailable for some donors at each locus, so association tests used only the typed subset. CMV serostatus was the only immune exposure information available for the cohort. Strong co-occurrence of HLA alleles, especially DR and DQ, made assigning TCR associations to individual alleles difficult. The earlier analysis of some 560 of the donors excluded roughly 16 rarely observed V segments, including chromosome 9 orphons, because counts were too low. A further reported finding was that TCR beta sequences accurately predicted the HLA-A and HLA-B alleles for most subjects in the first cohort. Compared with equally common non-associated chains, HLA-associated TCR beta chains in a later analysis were more clonally expanded and had lower generation probabilities. A total of 150 to 200 TCR beta chains were listed by the study as associated with cytomegalovirus. In a later genetic analysis, fewer N-insertions in productive TCRs were reported among donors in an Asian-associated ancestry cluster than the approximately 630-donor mean. Most TCR sequences were observed very rarely across donors, whereas some public TCRs were present in many individuals. Linkage disequilibrium might explain the correlated functional status among segregating V segments, but an unknown experimental factor could not be ruled out. The cohort was sequenced for TCR beta chains only, and without alpha or paired-chain data the features that could be detected were limited.

The sample comprised PBMCs. The sequence came from a man aged 25-45 years in good health and CMV-seropositive.

The CDR3 sequence is CAIRWGQGAPNYGYTF. The DNA sequence is as follows: TGTGCCATCAGGTGGGGACAGGGGGCCCCTAACTATGGCTACACCTTC. Recombination linked TRBV10-3 to TRBJ1-2; the junction holds 12 bases that match TRBD1. The germline V gene supplies CDR1 ENHRY and CDR2 SYGVKD. Taken from cysteine to phenylalanine, the CDR3 has 16 residues. Kept here is only the CDR3 DNA, which spans 48 bases and is read in frame from base 1. After removal of 6 bases from V and 0 bases from J, the junction retains 5 bases not matched to a gene.